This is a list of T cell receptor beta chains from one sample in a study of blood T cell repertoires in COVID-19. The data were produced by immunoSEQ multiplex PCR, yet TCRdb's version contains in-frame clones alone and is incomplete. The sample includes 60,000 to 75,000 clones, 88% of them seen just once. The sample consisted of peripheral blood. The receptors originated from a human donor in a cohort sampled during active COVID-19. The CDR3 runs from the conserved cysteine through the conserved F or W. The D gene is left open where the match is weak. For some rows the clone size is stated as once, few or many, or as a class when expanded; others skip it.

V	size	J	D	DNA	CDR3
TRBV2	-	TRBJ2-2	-	TGTGCCAGCAGTGAACTAGCGACCGGGGAGCTGTTTTTT	CASSELATGELFF
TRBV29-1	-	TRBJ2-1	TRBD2	TGCAGCGTTGAATCACCCGGACTAGCGGGAGTGCGGGAGGATGAGCAGTTCTTC	CSVESPGLAGVREDEQFF
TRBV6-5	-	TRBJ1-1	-	TGTGCCAGCAGTTCTGACAGGATACTTAGCACTGAAGCTTTCTTT	CASSSDRILSTEAFF
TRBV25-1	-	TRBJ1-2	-	TGTGCCAGCAACGGTAGGACAACTGGCTACACCTTC	CASNGRTTGYTF
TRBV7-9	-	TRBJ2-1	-	TGTGCCAGCAACGGTTTGGAGTACAACAATGAGCAGTTCTTC	CASNGLEYNNEQFF
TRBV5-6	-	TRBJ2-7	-	TGTGCCAGCAGCCGTACAGGGTATCGGGAGCAGTACTTC	CASSRTGYREQYF
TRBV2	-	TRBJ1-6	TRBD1	TGTGCCAGCAGTGATGGACAGGCTGTCCTACCCCTCCACTTT	CASSDGQAVLPLHF
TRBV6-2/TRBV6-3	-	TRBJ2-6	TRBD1	TGTGCCAGCAGTTACCACGGCAGGGGGTTTTTGTCTGGGGCCAACGTCCTGACTTTC	CASSYHGRGFLSGANVLTF
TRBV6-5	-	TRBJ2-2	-	TGTGCCAGCAGCTTAGACACCGGGGAGCTGTTTTTT	CASSLDTGELFF
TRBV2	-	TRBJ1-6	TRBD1	TGTGCCAGCAGTCGGGACAGGAGCTCCTATAATTCACCCCTCCACTTT	CASSRDRSSYNSPLHF
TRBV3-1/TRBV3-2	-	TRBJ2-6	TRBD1	TGTGCCAGCAGCCTAGGGACAGGCTCCTCTGGGGCCAACGTCCTGACTTTC	CASSLGTGSSGANVLTF
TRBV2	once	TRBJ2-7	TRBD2	TGTGCCAGCAGTCACACTAGCGGGAGCGTCTACGAGCAGTACTTC	CASSHTSGSVYEQYF
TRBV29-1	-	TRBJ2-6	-	TGCAGCGCCCAGGGGGCCAACGTCCTGACTTTC	CSAQGANVLTF
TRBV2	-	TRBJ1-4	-	TGTGCCAGCTTACCACAGGTGACGAATGAAAAACTGTTTTTT	CASLPQVTNEKLFF
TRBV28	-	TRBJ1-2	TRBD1	TGTGCCAGCAGTTTATACGGGACAGCCTATGGCTACACCTTC	CASSLYGTAYGYTF